This TCR beta chain was profiled in a study of blood T cell repertoires in COVID-19. Overall study context: The United States, Italy and Spain provided the acute and convalescent COVID-19 samples.

In germline, CDR1 is SNHLY, CDR2 FYNNEI. The trim removed 7 bases at V and 6 bases at J, leaving 5 bases unmatched. The CDR3 is 15 amino acids. The repertoire was sequenced with immunoSEQ multiplex PCR; TCRdb's copy has only in-frame clones and lacks some. The repertoire includes roughly 400,000 clones, just under 90% of them detected once, and around 1.7% sits in the top ten. Cohort placement rested on clinical history that participants reported themselves. Donors of Cohort 3 who recovered were those that had two negative PCRs, clearance, or symptom resolution. Specimen: PBMCs or T cells enriched from blood (not recorded which). The source of this sequence is a woman aged 30 to 39 who had recovered from COVID-19. This chain joins TRBV2 and TRBJ1-6, with 11 bases that match TRBD1. CDR3 in DNA: TGTGCCAGCACGGGACAGGGGGTAGTTAATTCACCCCTCCACTTT. This gives the protein CASTGQGVVNSPLHF.